The rows below give T cell receptor beta chains drawn from one sample of a study of blood T cell repertoires in COVID-19. Sequenced by immunoSEQ multiplex PCR; TCRdb stores in-frame clones only, minus some. The data contain some 320,000 clones, 90% of them singletons. What was sequenced was PBMCs or T cells enriched from blood (not recorded which). The receptor set was obtained from a man in his sixties who had recovered from COVID-19. Each CDR3 is given without its conserved first and last residue.

>TRBJ2-5|TRBV24-1
ATSDRQGTQETQY
>TRBJ2-1|TRBV11-3
ASSLFRARNNEQF
>TRBJ1-3|TRBV6-5
ASILRGTMDTIY
>TRBJ1-5|TRBV30
AWSVRRSNQPQH
>TRBJ1-1|TRBV11-1
ASSLQQGARTEAF
>TRBJ1-1|TRBV5-4
ASSLAGGLNTEAF
>TRBJ1-4|TRBV2
ASSRVRGNEKLF
>TRBJ2-5|TRBV4-2
ASSQAGTSSVGAETQY
>TRBJ1-4|TRBV5-1
ASHTGQGLTNEKLF
>TRBJ1-2|TRBV24-1
ATPGRGVNGYT
>TRBJ1-2|TRBV5-6
ASSSGQGYGYT
>TRBJ2-7|TRBV19
ASSIKDSAYEQY
>TRBJ2-3|TRBV6-2/TRBV6-3
ASSWGTNTDTQY
>TRBJ2-7|TRBV5-5
ASSVIQGTYEQY
>TRBJ2-1|TRBV12-3/TRBV12-4
ASSYRNYNEQF
>TRBJ1-1|TRBV6-2/TRBV6-3
ASSGQGGPADTEAF
>TRBJ1-5|TRBV7-9
ASSLGTGTNQPQH
>TRBJ1-1|TRBV29-1
SVDPQGEAF
>TRBJ1-2|TRBV19
ASSTYRDGYT
>TRBJ1-6|TRBV6-1
ASSEPPGHSNSPLH
>TRBJ1-5|TRBV6-5
ASRRQGAFRQPQH
>TRBJ1-2|TRBV11-2
ASSPVNYGYT
>TRBJ2-5|TRBV7-6
ASRISGQETQY
>TRBJ1-4|TRBV5-4
ASSVGGLEKLF
>TRBJ1-2|TRBV5-6
ASSFRGTGYT
>TRBJ2-2|TRBV6-2/TRBV6-3
ASSARWADTGELF
>TRBJ2-1|TRBV2
ASSQGLAGFNEQF